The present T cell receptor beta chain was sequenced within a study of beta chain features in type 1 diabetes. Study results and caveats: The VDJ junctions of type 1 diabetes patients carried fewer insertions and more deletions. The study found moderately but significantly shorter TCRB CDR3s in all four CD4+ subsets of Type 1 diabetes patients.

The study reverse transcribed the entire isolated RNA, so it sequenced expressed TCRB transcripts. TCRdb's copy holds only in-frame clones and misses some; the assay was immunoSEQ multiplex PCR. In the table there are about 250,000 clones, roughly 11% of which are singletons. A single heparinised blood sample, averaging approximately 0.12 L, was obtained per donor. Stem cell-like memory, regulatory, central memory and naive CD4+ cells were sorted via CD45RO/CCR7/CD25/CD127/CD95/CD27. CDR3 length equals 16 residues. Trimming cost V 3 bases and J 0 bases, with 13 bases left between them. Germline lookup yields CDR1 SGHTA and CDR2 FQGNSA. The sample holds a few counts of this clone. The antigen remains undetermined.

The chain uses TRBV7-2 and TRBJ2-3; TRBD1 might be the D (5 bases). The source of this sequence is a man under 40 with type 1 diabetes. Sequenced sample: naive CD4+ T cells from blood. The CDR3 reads CASSFPDKTSTDTQYF. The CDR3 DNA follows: TGTGCCAGCAGCTTCCCGGACAAGACTAGCACAGATACGCAGTATTTT.